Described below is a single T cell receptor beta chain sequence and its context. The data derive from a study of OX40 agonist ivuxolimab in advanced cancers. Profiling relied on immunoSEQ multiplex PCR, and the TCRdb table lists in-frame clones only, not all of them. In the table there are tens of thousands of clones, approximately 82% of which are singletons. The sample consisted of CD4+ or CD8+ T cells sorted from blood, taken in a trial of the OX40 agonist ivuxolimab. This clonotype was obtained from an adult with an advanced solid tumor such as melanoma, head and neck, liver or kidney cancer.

The CDR3 sequence is CASSWDGTNRGGYTF. CDR3 nucleotide sequence: TGCGCCAGCAGCTGGGACGGCACAAATCGAGGTGGCTACACCTTC. V gene TRBV5-1 combines with J gene TRBJ1-2; the D gene is possibly TRBD1 (5 bases). Germline V CDR1 and CDR2: SGHRS, YFSETQ. Between the trimmed V and J ends, which lost 3 bases and 7 bases, there was a span of 19 bases. The CDR3 is made up of 15 amino acids.